The 18 T cell receptor beta chains below were found in one sample sequenced in a study of PD-L1 blockade in urothelial cancer. The assay was immunoSEQ multiplex PCR, and TCRdb's table has in-frame clones only and misses some. The sample has about 91,000 clones; 83% are singletons. The sample's time point: peripheral blood 6 weeks after treatment start. The source material was PBMCs, sampled around atezolizumab (anti-PD-L1) treatment. The receptor set was obtained from a man aged 65 to 85 with urothelial cancer.

The rearrangement joins TRBV18 to TRBJ2-1, with 7 bases matching TRBD1. Germline CDR1 reads KGHSH; CDR2 reads LQKENI. Trimming at V came to 1 base and at J to 5 bases, leaving 8 bases not matched to a gene. The CDR3 is made up of 16 amino acids. The CDR3 region is CASSPLSSTGNNEQFF. For the CDR3, the DNA is TGTGCCAGCTCACCACTTAGCTCGACAGGGAACAATGAGCAGTTCTTC. The entire variable domain, with the rest obtained from reference TRBV18 and TRBJ2-1, is as follows: NAGVMQNPRHLVRRRGQEARLRCSPMKGHSHVYWYRQLPEEGLKFMVYLQKENIIDESGMPKERFSAEFPKEGPSILRIQQVVRGDSAAYFCASSPLSSTGNNEQFFGPGTRLTVL.

The chain is built from TRBV19 and TRBJ1-2; perhaps TRBD1 as D (5 bases). Trimming shortened V by 7 bases and J by 7 bases, and 19 bases separated the two germline ends. Germline V gene data show CDR1 as LNHDA and CDR2 as SQIVND (reference sequence). This CDR3 comprises 14 residues. The CDR3 coding sequence is TGTGCCAGTAATGGGACTCCCCGGTCGGGTGGCTACACCTTC. Encoded protein: CASNGTPRSGGYTF.

The genes are TRBV9 and TRBJ2-7; the match to TRBD1 covers 9 bases. After removal of 0 bases from V and 3 bases from J, the junction contained 4 bases not matched to a gene. The germline V gene encodes CDR1 SGDLS and CDR2 YYNGEE. This CDR3 spans 15 amino acids. The CDR3 DNA sequence: TGTGCCAGCAGCGTAGGGGGACAGGGCCTCTACGAGCAGTACTTC. This gives the protein CASSVGGQGLYEQYF.

The chain carries TRBV2 and TRBJ2-2, with TRBD1 matching 9 bases. The CDR3 is 15 residues long. Germline V CDR1 and CDR2: SNHLY, FYNNEI. Germline trimming cut 5 bases from V and 7 bases from J; bases unmatched to any gene: 8. CDR3 sequence reads: CASSRLGQGGGELFF. In nucleotides, the CDR3 is TGTGCCAGCAGTCGTTTGGGACAGGGTGGCGGGGAGCTGTTTTTT.

V usage is TRBV11-1 and J usage is TRBJ2-5; 10 nucleotides agree with TRBD1. The length of the CDR3 is 15 residues. Per germline, CDR1 SGHAT and CDR2 FQDESV (reference sequence). The J segment lost 4 bases and the V segment lost 5 bases, leaving 7 bases of the junction unmatched. CDR3 DNA: TGTGCCAGCAGCCTAAACGGGGACAGGGGAGAGACCCAGTACTTC. Protein: CASSLNGDRGETQYF.

For this clone: The identical CDR3 is also encoded by other nucleotide sequences in the sample. V gene TRBV5-1 combines with J gene TRBJ2-7; 8 bases map to TRBD1. Germline loops: CDR1 SGHRS, CDR2 YFSETQ. The V segment lost 3 bases and the J segment 4 bases; nucleotides outside the gene matches: 6. The CDR3 spans 14 residues. The CDR3 nucleotides read TGCGCCAGCAGCTGGGGGCAGGGGGCTTACGAGCAGTACTTC. This translates into CASSWGQGAYEQYF.

V usage is TRBV13 and J usage is TRBJ2-7; the D gene is possibly TRBD1 (6 bases). The CDR3 runs to 16 residues. Germline CDR1 reads PRHDT; CDR2 reads FYEKMQ (reference sequence). V lost 0 bases and J lost 6, with 18 bases in between. The CDR3 DNA reads as TGTGCCAGCAGCTTAGGCAGACGACGGAGAGGGGGCGAGCAGTACTTC. Translation: CASSLGRRRRGGEQYF.

The gene calls are TRBV11-3 and TRBJ2-2; 8 bases align to TRBD1. The ends lost 4 bases at V and 2 bases at J; junction bases unmatched: 6. The germline gives CDR1 SGHNT, CDR2 YENEEA. The CDR3 extends over 16 amino acids. The CDR3 DNA follows: TGTGCCAGCAGCTCAGGGACAGGCCTAAACACCGGGGAGCTGTTTTTT. This sequence encodes CASSSGTGLNTGELFF.

This chain links TRBV6-1 with TRBJ2-7, with a tentative D call TRBD2 (6 bases). The CDR3 loop spans 14 amino acids. From germline, CDR1 is MNHNS and CDR2 SASEGT. Trimming shortened V by 4 bases and J by 5 bases, and 15 bases separated the two germline ends. CDR3 DNA: TGTGCCAGCAGTGTTCTCGCGGGGCGCCACGAGCAGTACTTC. Translated: CASSVLAGRHEQYF.

This clone was counted a single time. The genes are TRBV9 and TRBJ2-3; 7 bases are a match to TRBD2. The CDR3 covers 22 residues. CDR1 SGDLS and CDR2 YYNGEE come from the germline V gene. V lost 0 bases to trimming and J lost 0 bases; unmatched junction nucleotides: 22. In nucleotides, the CDR3 is TGTGCCAGCAGCGTAGCTACGGGGGTAGCGGGCCACGTTACATCTAGCACAGATACGCAGTATTTT. Amino acids: CASSVATGVAGHVTSSTDTQYF.

V is TRBV5-6 and J is TRBJ1-4; D unresolved. The length of the CDR3 is 14 residues. The V end lost 1 base, the J end lost 7 bases, and 11 bases lay between the germline ends. Looked up from germline, CDR1 is SGHDT and CDR2 is YYEEEE. This CDR3 is CASSLSFRVEKLFF. The DNA of the CDR3 is TGTGCCAGCAGCTTGTCTTTTCGGGTTGAAAAACTGTTTTTT.

The rearrangement uses TRBV11-2 and TRBJ2-7; 7 bases align to TRBD2. The V segment lost 7 bases and the J segment 2 bases; nucleotides outside the gene matches: 11. Germline assignment: CDR1 SGHAT and CDR2 FQNNGV. The CDR3 is 15 amino acids. CDR3 amino acids: CASTLGEGSAYEQYF. For the CDR3, the DNA is TGTGCCAGCACCCTAGGGGAGGGGAGTGCCTACGAGCAGTACTTC.

V usage is TRBV2 and J usage is TRBJ2-5; D is unresolved. Germline-derived CDR1 and CDR2 are SNHLY and FYNNEI. With 1 base removed from V and 0 bases from J, the gap between germline ends came to 9 bases. This CDR3 comprises 15 residues. CDR3 region: CASSEGLGYQETQYF. The CDR3 DNA is TGTGCCAGCAGTGAAGGGCTCGGGTACCAAGAGACCCAGTACTTC.

This clone was recorded once. This CDR3 is CASSILAGGSEQYF. The DNA of the CDR3 is TGTGCCAGTAGTATACTAGCGGGGGGGTCCGAGCAGTACTTC. This rearrangement joins TRBV19 to TRBJ2-7; 12 bases fit TRBD2. Germline V CDR1 and CDR2: LNHDA, SQIVND (reference sequence). The trim removed 2 bases at V and 6 bases at J, leaving 2 bases unmatched. This CDR3 is 14 amino acids long.

This rearrangement joins TRBV10-3 to TRBJ1-1; D is undetermined. Germline V CDR1 and CDR2: ENHRY, SYGVKD. CDR3 length equals 15 residues. Trimming removed 3 bases at V and 3 bases at J, with 14 bases between. In DNA, the CDR3 is TGTGCCATCAGTGACGGGAGGATGGAGTACACTGAAGCTTTCTTT. It encodes CAISDGRMEYTEAFF.

This clone came up a few times. The CDR3 is CASSPTWTGNYGYTF. The CDR3 bases are TGTGCCAGTAGTCCTACATGGACAGGGAACTATGGCTACACCTTC. This sequence joins TRBV19 and TRBJ1-2; 8 bases are shared with TRBD1. This CDR3 has 15 amino acids. V was clipped by 5 bases and J by 2 bases; unmatched bases: 7. In germline, CDR1 is LNHDA, CDR2 SQIVND (reference sequence).

Many counts were recorded for this clone. The chain uses TRBV2 and TRBJ2-5; 10 bases fit TRBD2. Trimming cost V 8 bases and J 1 base; bases outside gene matches: 7. CDR1 is SNHLY and CDR2 is FYNNEI in the germline V gene. The CDR3 sequence is 15 residues long. The CDR3 reads CASGAQRGGQETQYF. The CDR3 nucleotides read TGTGCCAGCGGGGCCCAGCGGGGGGGCCAAGAGACCCAGTACTTC. The full variable domain, with the rest looked up from reference TRBV2 and TRBJ2-5, is EPEVTQTPSHQVTQMGQEVILRCVPISNHLYFYWYRQILGQKVEFLVSFYNNEISEKSEIFDDQFSVERPDGSNFTLKIRSTKLEDSAMYFCASGAQRGGQETQYFGPGTRLLVL.

V and J are TRBV5-4 and TRBJ2-5; 11 nucleotides match TRBD1. V dropped 3 bases and J dropped 3; count of bases not matched to a gene: 7. The CDR3 covers 16 residues. Looked up from germline, CDR1 is SGHNT and CDR2 is YYREEE (reference sequence). The CDR3 nucleotides read TGTGCCAGCAGCTCTGGGACAGGGGGTGACGAAGAGACCCAGTACTTC. Protein product: CASSSGTGGDEETQYF.